These 16 T cell receptor beta chains came from one sample sequenced in a study of breast tumors, draining lymph nodes, adjacent tissues. TCRdb itself ran the multiplex PCR reads through MiXCR, one entry per CDR3 protein. The table records about 63,000 distinct CDR3 sequences, around three fifths of them present only once. Sequences were obtained from breast tumor tissue. Receptor source: a female donor with breast cancer. Some clones in this sample may be carry-over from other donors' samples.

This clonotype was counted at least ten times. This may be a read error, as it is one base from a much larger clone. The J gene is TRBJ1-6, the V gene TRBV14; D gene ambiguous. This CDR3 comprises 15 residues. In germline, CDR1 is SGHDN, CDR2 FVKESK. In nucleotides, the CDR3 is TGTGCCAGCAGCCAACTCGGTCAGCTTAATTCACCCCCCCACTTT. Amino acid sequence: CASSQLGQLNSPPHF.

This chain connects TRBV20-1 to TRBJ2-7; D perhaps matches TRBD1 (5 bases). V dropped 0 bases and J dropped 6 bases, with 15 bases sitting between them. This CDR3 has 14 residues. Germline V gene data show CDR1 as DFQATT and CDR2 as SNEGSKA (reference sequence). CDR3 in amino acids: CSARDRGLGSEQYF. The CDR3 DNA reads as TGCAGTGCTAGAGATAGGGGTCTGGGCTCCGAGCAGTACTTC.

The V call is TRBV7-2, the J call TRBJ1-2, with 7 bases that match TRBD1. CDR1 is SGHTA, CDR2 FQGNSA, per germline. Trimming removed 5 bases from V and 7 bases from J; junction bases left unmatched: 4. The CDR3 is 12 amino acids. The CDR3 loop is CASSLTGLGYTF. CDR3 bases: TGTGCCAGCAGCCTGACAGGGCTTGGCTACACCTTC.

This clonotype showed up many times. A much larger clone sits a single nucleotide away, making a read error possible. V usage is TRBV12-3 or TRBV12-4 and J usage is TRBJ2-1; D call uncertain. Between the trimmed V and J ends, which lost 3 bases and 10 bases, there was a span of 7 bases. The CDR3 covers 11 residues. CDR3 bases: TGTGCCAGCAGTTTCTCCCTAGAGCAGTTCTTC. This gives the protein CASSFSLEQFF.

This clonotype has at least ten counts. The CDR3 spells CASSEGYPNTGELFF. The CDR3 DNA reads as TGTGCCAGCAGTGAAGGGTACCCGAACACCGGGGAGCTGTTTTTT. V gene TRBV6-1 combines with J gene TRBJ2-2, with D unclear. Germline CDR1 and CDR2: MNHNS and SASEGT. CDR3 length: 15 residues. Trimming removed 1 base at V and 0 bases at J, with 6 bases between.

This clonotype has a count of ten or more. Possible read error: a much larger clone is one base away. The CDR3 sequence is CASSHIWRGRATQYF. CDR3 coding DNA: TGTGCCAGCAGTCACATCTGGAGAGGCAGAGCTACGCAGTATTTT. The chain joins TRBV6-5 to TRBJ2-3, with D unresolved. Trimming pared 5 bases from V and 8 bases from J, leaving 20 bases between. The CDR3 is 15 amino acids. Germline loops: CDR1 MNHEY, CDR2 SVGAGI.

As regards this clonotype: The CDR3 end shows no conserved phenylalanine or tryptophan, and so a read error is likely. The chain carries TRBV7-8 and TRBJ2-1; 12 bases align to TRBD1. Per the germline V gene, CDR1 is SGHVS and CDR2 is FQNEAQ. The trim removed 6 bases at V and 3 bases at J, leaving 6 bases unmatched. This CDR3 spans 16 amino acids. CDR3 loop: CASSPGTGGLYNEQFL. The CDR3 DNA is TGTGCCAGCAGTCCCGGGACAGGGGGCCTCTACAATGAGCAGTTCCTC.

The rearrangement links TRBV4-2 to TRBJ1-4; 8 positions agree with TRBD1. The J segment lost 5 bases and the V segment lost 2 bases, leaving 7 bases of the junction unmatched. This CDR3 is 16 amino acids long. Germline-derived CDR1 and CDR2 are LGHNA and YNFKEQ. The CDR3 loop reads CASSQSAGGLNEKLFF. DNA of the CDR3: TGTGCCAGCAGCCAATCCGCAGGGGGCCTCAATGAAAAACTGTTTTTT.

This clonotype came up many times. The J gene is TRBJ1-2, the V gene TRBV30; weak D call: TRBD1 (6 bases). The CDR3 extends over 12 amino acids. V lost 4 bases, J lost 8 bases, and 14 bases lay in between. CDR1 is GTSNPN, CDR2 SVGIG, per germline (reference sequence). DNA of the CDR3: TGTGCCTGGAAACAGGGCGCGTTCGGCTACACCTTC. Translation gives CAWKQGAFGYTF.

This chain links TRBV20-1 with TRBJ2-1; TRBD2 agrees at 12 bases. The germline gives CDR1 DFQATT, CDR2 SNEGSKA (reference sequence). The CDR3 has 21 residues. V dropped 3 bases and J dropped 4; count of bases not matched to a gene: 22. The chain's CDR3 is CSARASGGGDTQGPEYNEQFF. The CDR3 DNA reads TGCAGTGCTAGGGCTAGCGGGGGGGGAGATACACAGGGCCCTGAATACAATGAGCAGTTCTTC.

The genes are TRBV7-2 and TRBJ2-1; no clear D gene. The V end lost 2 bases, the J end lost 8 bases, and 7 bases lay between the germline ends. This CDR3 region has 12 residues. Germline values: CDR1 SGHTA, CDR2 FQGNSA. CDR3 sequence (DNA): TGTGCCAGCAGCTTAAGCCGCCATGAGCAGTTCTTC. Protein: CASSLSRHEQFF.

This clonotype appeared once. CDR3 nucleotides: TGTGCCAGCAGCCAAGGGGCAGGGTATGACGAGCAGTACTTC. It yields the protein CASSQGAGYDEQYF. The chain employs TRBV4-2 and TRBJ2-7, with TRBD1 as a possible D gene (5 bases). Germline V gives CDR1 LGHNA, CDR2 YNFKEQ. The CDR3 length is 14 residues. V was cut by 1 base and J by 5 bases, with 12 bases left in between.

The J gene is TRBJ2-7, the V gene TRBV20-1; 11 nucleotides align to TRBD1. Germline assignment: CDR1 DFQATT and CDR2 SNEGSKA (reference sequence). This CDR3 is 16 amino acids long. The V gene end was trimmed by 3 bases and the J gene end by 3 bases; junction bases not matched to a gene: 10. This CDR3 reads CSASPGTGGSYYEQYF. CDR3 DNA: TGCAGTGCTAGTCCCGGGACAGGGGGAAGCTACTACGAGCAGTACTTC.

The chain employs TRBV3-2 and TRBJ2-2; TRBD2 reflects the table's D call only, with no check against the DNA. TRBV3-2 is given as a pseudogene. The CDR3 length is 17 residues. The CDR3 DNA sequence: TGTGCCAGCAGCCAAACGGCGGGAAGAACAAACCCCGGGGAGCTGTTTTTT. Its translation: CASSQTAGRTNPGELFF.

This clonotype appeared a few times. This may stem from a read error, because a much larger clone lies one nucleotide away. The chain joins TRBV5-6 to TRBJ2-5; D not resolved. The CDR3 contains 14 residues. Germline CDR1 SGHDT, CDR2 YYEEEE. V was clipped by 0 bases and J by 2 bases, with 8 bases between them. The CDR3 DNA is TGTGCCAGCAGCTTGGTAGGGCCGCAAGAGACCCAGTACTTC. Translation gives CASSLVGPQETQYF.

In this sample, this clonotype turned up many times. The rearrangement links TRBV19 to TRBJ2-7, with a possible D match to TRBD2 (6 bases). The V end was cut by 2 bases, the J end by 0 bases, with 17 bases between. Germline lookup yields CDR1 LNHDA and CDR2 SQIVND (reference sequence). The CDR3 spans 17 residues. The CDR3 sequence: CASSIYPGSGSSYEQYF. The CDR3 bases are TGTGCCAGTAGTATATACCCGGGTAGCGGTAGCTCCTACGAGCAGTACTTC.